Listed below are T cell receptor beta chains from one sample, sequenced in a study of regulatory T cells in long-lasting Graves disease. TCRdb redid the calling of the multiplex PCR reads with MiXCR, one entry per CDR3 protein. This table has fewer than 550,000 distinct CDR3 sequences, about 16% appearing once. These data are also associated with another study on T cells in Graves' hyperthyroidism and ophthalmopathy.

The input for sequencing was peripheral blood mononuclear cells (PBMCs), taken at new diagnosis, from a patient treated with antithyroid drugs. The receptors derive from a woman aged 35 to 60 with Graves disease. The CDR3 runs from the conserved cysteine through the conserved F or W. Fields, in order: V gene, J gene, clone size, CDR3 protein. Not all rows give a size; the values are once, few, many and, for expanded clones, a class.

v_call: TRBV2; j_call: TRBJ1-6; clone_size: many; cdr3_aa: CASSERQEGSPLHF
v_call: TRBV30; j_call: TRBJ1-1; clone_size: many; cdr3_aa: CACMKGGTEAFF
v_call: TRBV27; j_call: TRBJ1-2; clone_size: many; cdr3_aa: CASSLRPDPNYGYTF
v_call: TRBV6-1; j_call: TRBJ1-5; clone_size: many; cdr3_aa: CASSVGAIGNQPQHF
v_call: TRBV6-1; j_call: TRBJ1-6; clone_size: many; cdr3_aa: CASRHDRFLGSPLHF
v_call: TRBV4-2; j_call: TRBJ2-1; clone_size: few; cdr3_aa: CASSQERGVPNEQFF
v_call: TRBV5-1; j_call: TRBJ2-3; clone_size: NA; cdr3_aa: CASSLEYGGTDTQYF
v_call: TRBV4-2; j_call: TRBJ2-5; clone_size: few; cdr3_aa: CASSFVLGGGETQYF
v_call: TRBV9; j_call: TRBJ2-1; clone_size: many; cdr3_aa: CASTPGQGGNEQFF
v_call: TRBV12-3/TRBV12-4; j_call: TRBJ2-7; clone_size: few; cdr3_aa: CASSLQGGGSYEQYF
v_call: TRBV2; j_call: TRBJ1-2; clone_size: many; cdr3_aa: CASTGRGFYGYTF
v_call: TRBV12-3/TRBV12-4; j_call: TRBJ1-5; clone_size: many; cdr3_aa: CASSFGFSNQPQHF
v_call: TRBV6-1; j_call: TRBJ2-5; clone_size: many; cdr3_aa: CASRDRGQETQYF
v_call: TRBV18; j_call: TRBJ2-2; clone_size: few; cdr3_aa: CASSPRSGINTGELFF
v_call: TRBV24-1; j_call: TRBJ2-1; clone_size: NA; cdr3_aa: CATSDWASGGPRVNEQFF
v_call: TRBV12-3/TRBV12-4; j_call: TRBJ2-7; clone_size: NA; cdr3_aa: CASQTGKTYEQYF
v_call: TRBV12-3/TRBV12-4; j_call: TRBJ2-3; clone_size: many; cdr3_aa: CASSPRVGTDTQYF
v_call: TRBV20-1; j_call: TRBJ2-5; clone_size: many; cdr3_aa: CSARRLAGGETQYF
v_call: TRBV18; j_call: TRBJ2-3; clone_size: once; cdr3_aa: CASSTRVTDTQYF
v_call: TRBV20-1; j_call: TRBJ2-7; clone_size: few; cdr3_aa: CSAARLAGYEQYF
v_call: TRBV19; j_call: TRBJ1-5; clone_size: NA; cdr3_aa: CASSIDWGQPQHF
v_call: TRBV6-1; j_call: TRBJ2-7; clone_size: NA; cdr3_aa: CASSPGQGFSEQYF
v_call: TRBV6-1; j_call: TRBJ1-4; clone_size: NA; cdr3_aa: CASGGQGLLEYSEKLFF
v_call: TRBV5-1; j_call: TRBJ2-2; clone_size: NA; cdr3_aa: CASSSDRGHTGELFF
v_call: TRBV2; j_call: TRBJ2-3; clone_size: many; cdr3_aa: CASRGRDTQYF
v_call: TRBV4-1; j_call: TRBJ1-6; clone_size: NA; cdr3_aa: CASSQDGGRAGQSSYNSPLHF
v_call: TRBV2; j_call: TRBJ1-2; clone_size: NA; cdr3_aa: CASSEMMVQDGYTF
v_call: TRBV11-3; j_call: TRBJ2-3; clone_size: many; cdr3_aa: CASSLEASDTQYF
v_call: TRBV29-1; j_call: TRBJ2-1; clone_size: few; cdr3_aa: CSVERGLYNEQFF
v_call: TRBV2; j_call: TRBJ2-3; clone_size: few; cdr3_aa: CASTSRLARDTQYF
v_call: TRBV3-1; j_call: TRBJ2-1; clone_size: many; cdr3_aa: CASSGGPTPQSDEQFF
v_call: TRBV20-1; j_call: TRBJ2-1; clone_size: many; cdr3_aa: CSARDKGILWASEQFF
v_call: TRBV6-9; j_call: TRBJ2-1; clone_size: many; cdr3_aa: CASSYGGGGANEQFF
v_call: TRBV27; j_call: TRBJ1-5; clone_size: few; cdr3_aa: CASKASGTDNQPQHF
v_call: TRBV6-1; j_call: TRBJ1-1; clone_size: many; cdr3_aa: CASCRGGNTEAFF
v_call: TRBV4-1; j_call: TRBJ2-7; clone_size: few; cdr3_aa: CASSQDQGLYGSGINEQYF
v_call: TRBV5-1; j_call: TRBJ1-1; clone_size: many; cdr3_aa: CASSSGLWNTEAFF
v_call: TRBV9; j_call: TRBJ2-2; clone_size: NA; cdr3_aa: CASSVRTGANTGELFF
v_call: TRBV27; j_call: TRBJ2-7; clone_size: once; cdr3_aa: CASSLYRDRSYEQYF
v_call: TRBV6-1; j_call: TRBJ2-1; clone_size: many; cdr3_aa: CASSEWSGPYNEQFF
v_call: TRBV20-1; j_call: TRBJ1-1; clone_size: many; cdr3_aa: CSASPGTYTEAFF
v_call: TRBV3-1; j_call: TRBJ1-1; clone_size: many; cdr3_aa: CASSQDWDRNTEAFF
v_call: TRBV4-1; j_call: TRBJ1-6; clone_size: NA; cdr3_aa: CASSQARTGSDSPLHF
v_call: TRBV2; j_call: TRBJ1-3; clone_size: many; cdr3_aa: CASSEPLGSAGNTIYF
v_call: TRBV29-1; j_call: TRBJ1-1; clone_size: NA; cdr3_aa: CSVGEQAVLGAFF
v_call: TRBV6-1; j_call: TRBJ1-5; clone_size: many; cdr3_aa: CASSVLANQPQHF
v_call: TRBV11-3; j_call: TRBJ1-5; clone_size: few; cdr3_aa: CASSQGSYGNQPQHF
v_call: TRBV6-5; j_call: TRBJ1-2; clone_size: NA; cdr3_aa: CASSYASGANYGYTF
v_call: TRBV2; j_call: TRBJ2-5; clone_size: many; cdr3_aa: CASSYSGGQETQYF
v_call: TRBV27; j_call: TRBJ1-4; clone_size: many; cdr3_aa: CASSRWAHQGATNEKLFF
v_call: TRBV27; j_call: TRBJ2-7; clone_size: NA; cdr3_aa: CASSTTLASGTSKYEQYF
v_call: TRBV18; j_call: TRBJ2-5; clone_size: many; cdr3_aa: CASSRVGETQYF
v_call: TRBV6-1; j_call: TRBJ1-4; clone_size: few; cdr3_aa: CASRTTGFGEKLFF
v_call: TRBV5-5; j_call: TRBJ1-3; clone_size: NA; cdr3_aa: CASSLSAGGMNTIYF